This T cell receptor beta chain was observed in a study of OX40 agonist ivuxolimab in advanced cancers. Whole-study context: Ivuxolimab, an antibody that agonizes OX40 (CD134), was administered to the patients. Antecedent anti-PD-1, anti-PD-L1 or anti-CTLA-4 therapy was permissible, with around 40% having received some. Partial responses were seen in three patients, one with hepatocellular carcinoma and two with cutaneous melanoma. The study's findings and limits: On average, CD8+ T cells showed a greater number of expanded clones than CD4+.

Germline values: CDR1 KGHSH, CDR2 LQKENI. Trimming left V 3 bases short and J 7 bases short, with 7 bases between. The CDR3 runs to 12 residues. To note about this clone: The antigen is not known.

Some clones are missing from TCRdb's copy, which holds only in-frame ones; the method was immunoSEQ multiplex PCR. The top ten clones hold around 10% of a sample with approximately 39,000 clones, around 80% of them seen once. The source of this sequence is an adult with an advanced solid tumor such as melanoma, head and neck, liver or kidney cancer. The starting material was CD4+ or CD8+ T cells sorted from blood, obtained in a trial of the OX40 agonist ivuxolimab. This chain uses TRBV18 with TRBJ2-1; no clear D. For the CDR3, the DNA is TGTGCCAGCTCACCCGCGGAGAATGAGCAGTTCTTC. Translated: CASSPAENEQFF.